This T cell receptor (beta chain) appears in the sequencing data of a study of cytomegalovirus exposure and HLA in healthy donors. In the PCR, 60 Vbeta and 13 Jbeta primers were used. Using immunoSEQ multiplex PCR, the repertoire was profiled, and TCRdb retains in-frame clones only, with some absent. The sample lists some 200,000 clones; about four fifths were seen once. Only one count was recorded for this clone. Its antigen is unknown. The CDR3 contains 11 residues. Germline-derived CDR1 and CDR2 are DFQATT and SNEGSKA (reference sequence). V lost 6 bases, J lost 5 bases, and 10 bases lay in between. Study-level points and caveats: Among TCR sequences, most were rare, though some public TCRs appeared in many donors.

Sequencing was carried out using PBMCs. This TCR was sampled from a woman aged 18-35 years in good health and CMV-seronegative. The gene calls are TRBV20-1 and TRBJ2-5; D remains unclear. This CDR3 is CSAIVRETQYF. The CDR3 DNA reads as TGCAGTGCCATCGTCAGGGAGACCCAGTACTTC.